The source of this TCR beta chain is a study of cytomegalovirus exposure and HLA in healthy donors. Profiled with immunoSEQ multiplex PCR; TCRdb holds only in-frame clones, not every one. The profile shows around 130,000 clones, over 85% of them singletons. Losses at the gene ends were 5 bases for V and 3 bases for J; bases not matched to a gene: 1. There are 13 residues in the CDR3. The V gene's germline CDR1 is KGHSH and CDR2 LQKENI. The donors were members of the validation cohort, which comprised 90 to 150 subjects and was separate from the first cohort of 600 to 800 subjects. The sequenced sample consisted of PBMCs. The chain is built from TRBV18 and TRBJ2-7, with 10 bases matching TRBD1. The receptor was isolated from a man aged 25-45 years in good health and CMV-seronegative. DNA for the CDR3: TGTGCCAGCTCAGGACAGGGGGACTACGAGCAGTACTTC. Residues: CASSGQGDYEQYF.